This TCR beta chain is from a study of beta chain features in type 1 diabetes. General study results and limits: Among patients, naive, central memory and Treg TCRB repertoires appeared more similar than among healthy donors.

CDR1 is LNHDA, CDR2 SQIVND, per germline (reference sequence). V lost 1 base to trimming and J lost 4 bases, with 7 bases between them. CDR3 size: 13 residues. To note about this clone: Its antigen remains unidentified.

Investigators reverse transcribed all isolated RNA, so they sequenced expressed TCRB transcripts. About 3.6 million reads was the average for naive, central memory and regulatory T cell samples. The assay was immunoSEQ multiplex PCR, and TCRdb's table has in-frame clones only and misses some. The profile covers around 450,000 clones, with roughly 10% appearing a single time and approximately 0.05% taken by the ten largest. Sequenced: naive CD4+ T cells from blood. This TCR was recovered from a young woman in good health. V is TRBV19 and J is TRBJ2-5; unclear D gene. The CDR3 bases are TGTGCCAGTAGTATAGTAGTCGGAGAGACCCAGTACTTC. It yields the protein CASSIVVGETQYF.